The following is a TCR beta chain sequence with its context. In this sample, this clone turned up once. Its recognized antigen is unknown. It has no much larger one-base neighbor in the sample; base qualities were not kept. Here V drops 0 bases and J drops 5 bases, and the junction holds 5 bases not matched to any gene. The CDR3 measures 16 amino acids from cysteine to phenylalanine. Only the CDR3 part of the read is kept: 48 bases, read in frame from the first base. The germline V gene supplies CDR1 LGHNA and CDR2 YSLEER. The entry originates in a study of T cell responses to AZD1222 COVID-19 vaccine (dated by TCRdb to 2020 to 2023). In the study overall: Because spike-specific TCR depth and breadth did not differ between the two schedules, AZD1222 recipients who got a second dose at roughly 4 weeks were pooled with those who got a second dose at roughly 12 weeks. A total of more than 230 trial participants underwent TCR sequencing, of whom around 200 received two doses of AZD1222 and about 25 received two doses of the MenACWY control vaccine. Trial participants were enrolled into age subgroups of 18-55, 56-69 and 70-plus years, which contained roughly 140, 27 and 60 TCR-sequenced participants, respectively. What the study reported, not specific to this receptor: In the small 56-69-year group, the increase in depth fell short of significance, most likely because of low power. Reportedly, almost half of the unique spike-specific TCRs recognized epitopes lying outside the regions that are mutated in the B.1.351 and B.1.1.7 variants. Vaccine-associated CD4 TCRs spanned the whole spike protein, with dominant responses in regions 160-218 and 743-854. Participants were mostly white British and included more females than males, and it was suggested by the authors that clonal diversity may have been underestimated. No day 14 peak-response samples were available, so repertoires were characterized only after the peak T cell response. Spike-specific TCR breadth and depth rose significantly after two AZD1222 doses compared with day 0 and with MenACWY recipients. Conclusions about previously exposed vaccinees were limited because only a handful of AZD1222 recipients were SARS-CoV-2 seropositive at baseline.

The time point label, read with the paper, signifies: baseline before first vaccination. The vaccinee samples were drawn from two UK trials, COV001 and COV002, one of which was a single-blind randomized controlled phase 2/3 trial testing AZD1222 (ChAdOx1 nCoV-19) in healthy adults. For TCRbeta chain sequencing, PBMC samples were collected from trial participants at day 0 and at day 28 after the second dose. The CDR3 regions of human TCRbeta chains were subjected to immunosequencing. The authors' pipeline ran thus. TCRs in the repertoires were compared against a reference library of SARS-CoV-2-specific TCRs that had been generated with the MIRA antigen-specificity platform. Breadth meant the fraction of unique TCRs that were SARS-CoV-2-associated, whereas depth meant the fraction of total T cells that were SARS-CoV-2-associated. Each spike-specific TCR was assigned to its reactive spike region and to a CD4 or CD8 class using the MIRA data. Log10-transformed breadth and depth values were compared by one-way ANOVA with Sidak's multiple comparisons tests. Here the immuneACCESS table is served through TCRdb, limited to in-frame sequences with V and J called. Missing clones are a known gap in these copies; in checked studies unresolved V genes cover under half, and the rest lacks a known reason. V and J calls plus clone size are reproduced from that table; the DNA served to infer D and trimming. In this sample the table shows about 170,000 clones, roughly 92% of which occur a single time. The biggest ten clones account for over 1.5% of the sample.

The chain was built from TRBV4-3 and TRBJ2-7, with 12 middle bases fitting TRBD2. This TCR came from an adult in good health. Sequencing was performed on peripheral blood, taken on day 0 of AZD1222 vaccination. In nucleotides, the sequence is TGCGCCAGCAGCCAAGATCTAGCGGGGGGGCCCGACGAGCAGTACTTC. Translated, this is CASSQDLAGGPDEQYF.